The 5 T cell receptor beta chains in this list originate from one sample, sequenced in a study of identical twins. TCRdb re-called the 5' RACE reads with MiXCR, one entry per CDR3 protein. This table has some 590,000 distinct CDR3 sequences, 9% to 10% appearing once. This sample also appeared in a second study, on yellow fever vaccine responses in identical twins.

The sequencing input was PBMCs. All receptors derive from a woman aged 18-29 years in good health.

This clonotype came up a few times. This sequence joins TRBV20-1 and TRBJ2-2; D unclear. This CDR3 has 14 amino acids. V lost 5 bases and J lost 2, with 12 bases in between. The germline CDR1 and CDR2 sequences are DFQATT and SNEGSKA (reference sequence). CDR3 residues: CSAVGLLNTGELFF. In DNA, the CDR3 is TGCAGTGCTGTTGGGTTACTCAACACCGGGGAGCTGTTTTTT.

The rearrangement uses TRBV7-2 and TRBJ2-3, with TRBD2 as a possible D gene (6 bases). The V end lost 7 bases, the J end lost 9 bases, and 14 bases lay between the germline ends. Per germline, CDR1 SGHTA and CDR2 FQGNSA. This CDR3 has 12 amino acids. The CDR3 sequence: CASTSTGDTQYF. The DNA of the CDR3 is TGTGCCAGCACCTCTACGGGGGACACGCAGTATTTT.

This clonotype was recorded a few times. The CDR3 sequence: CASSLVGALAGVPGGAKNIQYF. As DNA, the CDR3 is TGTGCCAGCAGCTTAGTGGGGGCGCTAGCGGGAGTCCCCGGGGGTGCCAAAAACATTCAGTACTTC. The chain joins TRBV11-3 to TRBJ2-4, with 10 bases lining up with TRBD2. Trimming removed 1 base from V and 1 base from J; junction bases left unmatched: 19. The CDR3 sequence is 22 residues long. Germline V gene lookup returns CDR1 SGHNT and CDR2 YENEEA.

This CDR3 reads CSARSGQGRTDTQYF. The CDR3 DNA reads as TGCAGTGCTAGATCGGGACAGGGGCGCACAGATACGCAGTATTTT. The chain combines TRBV20-1 with TRBJ2-3; TRBD1 matches 10 bases. In germline, CDR1 is DFQATT, CDR2 SNEGSKA (reference sequence). V lost 2 bases to trimming and J lost 1 base; unmatched junction nucleotides: 3. The CDR3 loop spans 15 amino acids.

The chain employs TRBV16 and TRBJ2-7; 9 nucleotides line up with TRBD1. J gave up 2 bases and V 2 bases, and 7 bases lay outside the gene matches. The CDR3 consists of 16 residues. Germline CDR1 KGHSY, CDR2 FQNENV. The CDR3 protein is CASSQDGTGNPYEQYF. DNA for the CDR3: TGTGCCAGCAGCCAAGACGGGACAGGGAATCCCTACGAGCAGTACTTC.